This entry features one T cell receptor beta chain sequence. This clone was seen more than once but under ten times. Its specific antigen is unknown. Base qualities are missing; no much larger clone stands one base away. The library came from the immunoSEQ multiplex PCR assay. Under the source paper's analysis protocol: A statistical classification framework was built for diagnosing cytomegalovirus status from the catalog of TCR beta chain sequences. TCRdb holds this immuneACCESS table with in-frame rearrangements only. Some clones are missing; in checked studies, unresolved V genes explain under half, and the rest has no known cause. The V and J calls and clone size were taken over from that table, and D and trimming were inferred from the DNA. The table for this sample lists over 70,000 clones; over 85% of them were counted only once. Jointly, the top ten make up 3.5% to 4% of the sample. Separate from the roughly 650-subject first cohort, the validation cohort of roughly 120 subjects was the group to which the donors belonged.

These data originate in a study of cytomegalovirus exposure and HLA in healthy donors (dated 2017 in TCRdb). Regarding the complete study: A later analysis indicated that the 100 to 150 validation repertoires were generated on the platform also employed for the approximately 690 repertoires of the first cohort. The study combined high-throughput TCR immunosequencing, statistical association of individual TCRs with disease status, and machine learning to predict cytomegalovirus infection status. The study aimed to test whether signatures of past pathogen exposure could be identified by cataloging public T cell receptors. A separate validation cohort of roughly 110 different subjects was used in addition to the roughly 670-subject first cohort. Overall study results and their limits: Of the cluster scores, 85% to 95% were above 0 in a later analysis, which found that TCRs clustered in the first cohort also tended to co-occur in the roughly 130 validation repertoires. The study listed 150 to 200 TCR beta chains as associated with cytomegalovirus. The classifier was reported to diagnose cytomegalovirus status with high specificity and sensitivity in both the original and validation cohorts. According to the authors, the approach could potentially be generalized to other disease states and immunological phenotypes. A later analysis lacked HLA typing for the validation cohort, so it scored co-occurrence in that cohort across all 130 or so repertoires. In vitro tests confirmed that a few of the cytomegalovirus-associated TCR beta chains recognize cytomegalovirus antigens. Most TCR sequences were observed very rarely across donors, whereas some public TCRs were present in many individuals.

Sequencing was performed on PBMCs. This TCR came from a woman younger than 35 in good health and CMV-seropositive.

The CDR3 protein: CASSQEGSGNQETQYF. The sequence in DNA is TGTGCCAGCAGCCAAGAGGGAAGCGGAAACCAAGAGACCCAGTACTTC. The V and J segments used are TRBV4-2 and TRBJ2-5; TRBD2 is a possible D gene, resting on 5 matching bases. V lost 0 bases and J lost 0 bases; the stretch between them is 11 bases long. The CDR3 measures 16 amino acids from cysteine to phenylalanine. CDR3 DNA is the only sequence kept; it has 48 bases, read in frame from the first base. CDR1 and CDR2 (LGHNA, YNFKEQ) derive from the germline V gene.